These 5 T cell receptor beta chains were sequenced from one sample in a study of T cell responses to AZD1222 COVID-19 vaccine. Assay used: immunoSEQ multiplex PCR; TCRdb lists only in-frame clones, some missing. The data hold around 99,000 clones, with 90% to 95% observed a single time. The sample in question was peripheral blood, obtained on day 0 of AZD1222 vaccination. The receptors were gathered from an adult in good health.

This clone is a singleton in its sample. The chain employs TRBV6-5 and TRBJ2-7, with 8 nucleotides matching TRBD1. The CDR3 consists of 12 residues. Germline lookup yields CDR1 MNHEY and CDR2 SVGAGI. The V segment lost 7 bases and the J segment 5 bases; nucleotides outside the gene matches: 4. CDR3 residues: CASNGQGHEQYF. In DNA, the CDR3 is TGTGCCAGCAATGGACAGGGTCACGAGCAGTACTTC.

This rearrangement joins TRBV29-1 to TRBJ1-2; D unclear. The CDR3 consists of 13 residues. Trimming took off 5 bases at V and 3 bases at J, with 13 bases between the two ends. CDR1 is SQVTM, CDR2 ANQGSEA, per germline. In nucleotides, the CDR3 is TGCAGCGTTAAGGTCCCTCAGGACTATGGCTACACCTTC. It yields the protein CSVKVPQDYGYTF.

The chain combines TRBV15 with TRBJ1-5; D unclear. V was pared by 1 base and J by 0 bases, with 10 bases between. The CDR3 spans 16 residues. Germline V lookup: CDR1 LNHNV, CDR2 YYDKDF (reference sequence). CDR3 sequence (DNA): TGTGCCACCAGCAGAGGAGAGATCTATAGCAATCAGCCCCAGCATTTT. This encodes CATSRGEIYSNQPQHF.

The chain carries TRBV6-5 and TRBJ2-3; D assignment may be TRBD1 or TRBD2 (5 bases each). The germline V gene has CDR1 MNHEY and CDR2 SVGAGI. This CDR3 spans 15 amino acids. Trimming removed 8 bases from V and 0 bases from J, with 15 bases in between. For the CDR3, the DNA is TGTGCCAGCGCTTTGGGGGTGGGAAGCACAGATACGCAGTATTTT. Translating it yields CASALGVGSTDTQYF.

CDR3 nucleotide sequence: TGTGCTAGTGCGCCCCCGGAGATCCAAGAGACCCAGTACTTC. Translated, it gives CASAPPEIQETQYF. The J gene is TRBJ2-5, the V gene TRBV12-5; unclear D gene. Looked up from germline, CDR1 is LGHNT and CDR2 is FRNRAP. Deletions cut 7 bases from V and 1 base from J, with 13 bases between. This CDR3 has 14 amino acids. The complete variable domain, with remaining parts taken from reference TRBV12-5 and TRBJ2-5, reads DARVTQTPRHKVTEMGQEVTMRCQPILGHNTVFWYRQTMMQGLELLAYFRNRAPLDDSGMPKDRFSAEMPDATLATLKIQPSEPRDSAVYFCASAPPEIQETQYFGPGTRLLVL.